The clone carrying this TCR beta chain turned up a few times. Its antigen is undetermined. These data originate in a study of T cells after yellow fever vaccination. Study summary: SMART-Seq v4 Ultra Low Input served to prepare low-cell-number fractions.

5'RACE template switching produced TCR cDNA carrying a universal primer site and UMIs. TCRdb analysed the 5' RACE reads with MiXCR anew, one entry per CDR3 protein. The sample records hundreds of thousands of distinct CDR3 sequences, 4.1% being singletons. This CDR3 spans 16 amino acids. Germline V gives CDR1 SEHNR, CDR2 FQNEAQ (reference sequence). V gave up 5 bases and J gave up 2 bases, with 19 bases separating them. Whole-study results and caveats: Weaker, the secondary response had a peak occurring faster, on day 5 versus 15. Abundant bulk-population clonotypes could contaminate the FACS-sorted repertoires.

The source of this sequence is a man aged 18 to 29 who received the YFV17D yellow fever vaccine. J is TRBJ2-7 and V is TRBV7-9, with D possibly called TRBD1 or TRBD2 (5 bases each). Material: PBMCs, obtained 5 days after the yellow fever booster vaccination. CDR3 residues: CASSPSRGRNTYEQYV. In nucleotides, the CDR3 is TGTGCCAGCAGCCCATCCCGGGGCCGAAACACCTACGAGCAGTACGTC.